This TCR beta chain comes out of a study of cytomegalovirus exposure and HLA in healthy donors. Primers: 60 Vbeta forward and 13 Jbeta reverse. Only in-frame clones appear in the TCRdb table, and some are missing; sequencing was by immunoSEQ multiplex PCR. The data hold tens of thousands of clones, with about 80% observed a single time. Germline V lookup: CDR1 MNHEY, CDR2 SMNVEV (reference sequence). V gave up 1 base and J gave up 6 bases; unmatched junction bases: 4. CDR3 size: 14 residues. The sample comprised PBMCs. The chain has TRBV27 and TRBJ2-3; 7 nucleotides align to TRBD1. The clonotype originates from a man between 45 and 60 years old in good health and CMV-seropositive. DNA for the CDR3: TGTGCCAGCAGTTTATGGACAGGAACCGATACGCAGTATTTT. As protein: CASSLWTGTDTQYF.